The 11 T cell receptor beta chains in this list originate from one sample, sequenced in a study of T-cell memory formation after mild COVID-19. TCRdb independently ran MiXCR on the 5' RACE reads; one entry per CDR3 protein. The sample contains about 350,000 distinct CDR3 sequences, 25% to 30% of which appear only once. Sequenced: PBMCs or a T cell subset sorted from them (not recorded which). These receptors all come from an adult woman who had mild COVID-19 (a few samples of this study predate the infection). Cell type and time point are not known.

This CDR3 reads CASSSGRRYEAFF. CDR3 DNA: TGTGCCAGCAGCTCTGGCAGGAGGTATGAAGCTTTCTTT. The V and J genes are TRBV7-9 and TRBJ1-1, with D hard to call. The germline V gene encodes CDR1 SEHNR and CDR2 FQNEAQ (reference sequence). V lost 4 bases and J 7 bases, leaving 13 bases between the germline ends. This CDR3 contains 13 residues.

This clonotype was seen more than once but under ten times. The chain is built from TRBV4-1 and TRBJ1-3, with D perhaps TRBD1 (6 bases). Trimming stripped 1 base from V and 2 bases from J, with 12 bases between. This CDR3 contains 16 residues. The V gene's germline CDR1 is MGHRA and CDR2 YSYEKL. The CDR3 reads CASSQAVAGAGNTIYF. The CDR3 coding sequence is TGCGCCAGCAGCCAAGCCGTCGCAGGGGCTGGAAACACCATATATTTT.

In this sample, this clonotype turned up a few times. The CDR3 sequence: CSARLGREYEQYF. The CDR3 region has the DNA TGCAGTGCTAGGTTGGGGCGGGAGTACGAGCAGTACTTC. The V call is TRBV20-1, the J call TRBJ2-7, with 7 bases identical to TRBD2. The ends lost 3 bases at V and 4 bases at J; junction bases unmatched: 6. The CDR3 consists of 13 residues. The germline V gene encodes CDR1 DFQATT and CDR2 SNEGSKA (reference sequence).

This clonotype was detected only a few times. The chain carries TRBV5-1 and TRBJ1-2; D remains ambiguous. V lost 4 bases, J lost 4 bases, and 17 bases lay in between. The length of the CDR3 is 15 residues. CDR1 and CDR2 (germline): SGHRS, YFSETQ. CDR3 nucleotide sequence: TGCGCCAGCAGCCTGACAAGCCCGGATCCCTATGGCTACACCTTC. Its translation: CASSLTSPDPYGYTF.

The rearrangement links TRBV12-3 or TRBV12-4 to TRBJ2-6; 12 bases agree with TRBD1. The CDR3 is 20 residues long. The V segment lost 4 bases and the J segment 1 base; nucleotides outside the gene matches: 11. The CDR3 coding sequence is TGTGCCAGCAGTTCGGGTACACCGGGACAGGGGGCTTCTGGGGCCAACGTCCTGACTTTC. This gives the protein CASSSGTPGQGASGANVLTF.

The chain has TRBV18 and TRBJ2-5; TRBD1 matches 8 bases. The CDR3 sequence is 14 residues long. Trimming cost V 5 bases and J 2 bases; bases outside gene matches: 4. Germline V gene lookup returns CDR1 KGHSH and CDR2 LQKENI. CDR3 DNA: TGTGCCAGCTCAAAAACAGGGGGACAAGAGACCCAGTACTTC. This encodes CASSKTGGQETQYF.

The sample holds a few counts of this clonotype. The CDR3 here is CASSVELSGANVLTF. In DNA form, the CDR3 reads TGTGCCAGCAGCGTAGAGCTCTCTGGGGCCAACGTCCTGACTTTC. The chain couples TRBV9 to TRBJ2-6; unclear D gene. V lost 0 bases and J lost 0, with 4 bases in between. The V gene's germline CDR1 is SGDLS and CDR2 YYNGEE. The CDR3 sequence is 15 residues long.

This clonotype occurred a few times. The rearrangement joins TRBV5-1 to TRBJ2-5; 7 bases match TRBD1. This CDR3 is 15 amino acids long. J gave up 4 bases and V 1 base, and 7 bases lay outside the gene matches. Germline V gene sequence: CDR1 SGHRS, CDR2 YFSETQ. DNA for the CDR3: TGCGCCAGCAGCTTGACGGCAGGGGGAGTAGAGACCCAGTACTTC. Its protein is CASSLTAGGVETQYF.

This clonotype was seen a few times. V is TRBV7-2 and J is TRBJ1-2; D is possibly TRBD1 (5 bases). The CDR3 contains 15 residues. Looked up from germline, CDR1 is SGHTA and CDR2 is FQGNSA. V was clipped by 4 bases and J by 3 bases, with 15 bases between them. CDR3: CASSSGTLGDYGYTF. In nucleotides, the CDR3 is TGTGCCAGCAGCTCCGGGACTCTAGGGGACTATGGCTACACCTTC.

Comments on this clonotype: One end of the junction is discordant with germline, which a read error may explain. V is TRBV20-1 and J is TRBJ2-1; D perhaps matches TRBD2 (6 bases). CDR3 size: 16 residues. Germline V CDR1 and CDR2: DFQATT, SNEGSKA (reference sequence). The CDR3 sequence: CSARDYGTSPGNEQFF. The CDR3, as DNA: TGCAGTGCCAGAGATTATGGGACTTCGCCGGGGAATGAGCAGTTCTTC.

CDR3 sequence (DNA): TGCAGTGCTAGAGACCTCACAGTTGGGTACGAGCAGTACTTC. Protein: CSARDLTVGYEQYF. The V gene is TRBV20-1, the J gene TRBJ2-7; D unclear. The CDR3 covers 14 residues. Germline V gives CDR1 DFQATT, CDR2 SNEGSKA (reference sequence). V lost 0 bases and J 4 bases, leaving 13 bases between the germline ends.